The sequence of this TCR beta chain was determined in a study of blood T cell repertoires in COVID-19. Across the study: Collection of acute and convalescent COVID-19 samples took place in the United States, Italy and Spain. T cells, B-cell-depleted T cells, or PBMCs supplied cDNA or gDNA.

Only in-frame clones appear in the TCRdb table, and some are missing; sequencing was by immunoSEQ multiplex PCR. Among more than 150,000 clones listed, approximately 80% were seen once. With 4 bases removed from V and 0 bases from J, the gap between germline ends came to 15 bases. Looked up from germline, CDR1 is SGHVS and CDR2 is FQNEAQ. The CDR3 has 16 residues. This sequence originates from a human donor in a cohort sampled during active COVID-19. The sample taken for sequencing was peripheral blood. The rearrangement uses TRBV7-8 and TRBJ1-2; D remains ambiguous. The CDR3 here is CASSSLLAGANYGYTF. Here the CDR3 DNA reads TGTGCCAGCAGCTCCCTGTTGGCGGGAGCTAACTATGGCTACACCTTC.